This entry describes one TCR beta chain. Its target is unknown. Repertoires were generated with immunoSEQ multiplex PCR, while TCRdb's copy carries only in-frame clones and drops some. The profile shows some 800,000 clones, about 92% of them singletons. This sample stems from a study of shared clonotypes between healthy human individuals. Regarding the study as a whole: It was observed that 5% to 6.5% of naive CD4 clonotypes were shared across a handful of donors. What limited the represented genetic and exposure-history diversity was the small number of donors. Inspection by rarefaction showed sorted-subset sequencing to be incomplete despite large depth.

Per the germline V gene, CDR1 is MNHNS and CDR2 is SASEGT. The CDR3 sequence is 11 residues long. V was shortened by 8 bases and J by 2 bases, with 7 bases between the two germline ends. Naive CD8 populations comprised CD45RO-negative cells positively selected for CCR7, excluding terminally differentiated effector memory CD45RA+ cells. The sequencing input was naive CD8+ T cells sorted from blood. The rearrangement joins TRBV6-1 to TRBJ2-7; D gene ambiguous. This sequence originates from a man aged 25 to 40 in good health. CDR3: CASGVTYEQYF. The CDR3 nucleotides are TGTGCCAGCGGAGTGACCTACGAGCAGTACTTC.